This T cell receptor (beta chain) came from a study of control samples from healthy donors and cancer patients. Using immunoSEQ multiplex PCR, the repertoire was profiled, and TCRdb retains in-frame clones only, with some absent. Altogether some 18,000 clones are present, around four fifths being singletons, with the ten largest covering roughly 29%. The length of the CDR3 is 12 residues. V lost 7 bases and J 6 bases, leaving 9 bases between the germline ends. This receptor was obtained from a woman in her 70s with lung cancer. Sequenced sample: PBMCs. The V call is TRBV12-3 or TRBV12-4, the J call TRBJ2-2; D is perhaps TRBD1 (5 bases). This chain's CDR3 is CASTWGAGELFF. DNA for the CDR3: TGTGCCAGCACCTGGGGCGCCGGGGAGCTGTTTTTT.